This T cell receptor (beta chain) comes out of a study of blood T cell dynamics during melanoma immunotherapy. Looking at the study overall: Standard first-line treatment here was pembrolizumab or nivolumab plus ipilimumab in metastatic melanoma.

Sequencing used immunoSEQ multiplex PCR; TCRdb keeps in-frame clones, though not all of them. In the table there are about 11,000 clones, around 87% of which are singletons. Germline CDR1 is MNHEY and CDR2 is SVGAGI. The CDR3 is 13 residues long. Trimming shortened V by 3 bases and J by 2 bases, and 7 bases separated the two germline ends. Regarding time point: week 3, after first cycle of checkpoint inhibitor. At 12 weeks after first infusion, RECIST 1.1 defined response for most patients. Prior systemic cancer therapy, immunosuppressant use and other active malignancies excluded patients. The TCR comes from a human donor with melanoma. The starting material was blood, obtained from a patient treated with checkpoint blockade. The chain employs TRBV6-5 and TRBJ1-2; D gene uncertain. The CDR3 sequence: CASSYAGNYGYTF. In DNA, the CDR3 is TGTGCCAGCAGTTATGCAGGAAACTATGGCTACACCTTC.